The 28 T cell receptor beta chains below come from one sample, sequenced in a study of T cells in Graves' hyperthyroidism and ophthalmopathy. Researchers amplified the TCR beta CDR3 regions from RNA transcripts. The HTBI primer set drove a first-round RT-PCR of the TCR CDR3. TCRdb reprocessed the multiplex PCR reads with MiXCR, giving one entry per CDR3 protein. The sample carries 350,000 to 400,000 distinct CDR3 sequences, about 18% recorded once. Source material: blood. These receptors were collected from a woman in her late teens or twenties with Graves' hyperthyroidism.

The rearrangement joins TRBV12-3 or TRBV12-4 to TRBJ2-5, with 9 nucleotides matching TRBD1. There are 14 residues in the CDR3. V lost 5 bases, J lost 5 bases, and 6 bases stayed unmatched. CDR3 nucleotide sequence: TGTGCCAGCAGTCGCGGACAGGGGATGGAGACCCAGTACTTC. It specifies CASSRGQGMETQYF.

This clonotype occurred many times. A much larger clonotype is one base distant, so this may be a read error. The rearrangement joins TRBV2 to TRBJ1-2, with D uncertain. Looked up from germline, CDR1 is SNHLY and CDR2 is FYNNEI. Trimming shortened V by 6 bases and J by 5 bases, and 4 bases separated the two germline ends. This CDR3 has 10 residues. The CDR3 sequence is CASRDYGYTF. The CDR3 nucleotides are TGTGCCAGCAGAGATTATGGCTACACCTTC.

This clonotype was picked up many times. The gene calls are TRBV15 and TRBJ2-4; 7 nucleotides align to TRBD1. The V segment lost 1 base and the J segment 3 bases; nucleotides outside the gene matches: 6. Germline V CDR1 and CDR2: LNHNV, YYDKDF (reference sequence). CDR3 size: 16 residues. The CDR3 spells CATSRVAGGDKNIQYF. The CDR3 DNA sequence: TGTGCCACCAGCAGAGTGGCAGGGGGTGACAAAAACATTCAGTACTTC.

Many counts were recorded for this clonotype. The chain has TRBV13 and TRBJ1-1; possible D gene TRBD1, 5 bases. V lost 4 bases to trimming and J lost 10 bases, with 22 bases between them. In germline, CDR1 is PRHDT, CDR2 FYEKMQ (reference sequence). The CDR3 loop spans 15 amino acids. CDR3 DNA: TGTGCCAGCAGCTCACTACTTGACAGAACGGAAGGAGCTTTCTTT. It yields the protein CASSSLLDRTEGAFF.

This clonotype was seen at least ten times. This chain joins TRBV6-1 and TRBJ1-2; 7 bases agree with TRBD1. Germline trimming cut 6 bases from V and 2 bases from J; bases unmatched to any gene: 6. This CDR3 is built from 14 residues. Germline CDR1 and CDR2: MNHNS and SASEGT. CDR3 sequence (DNA): TGTGCCAGCAGAGCCGCAGGGGGGAACTATGGCTACACCTTC. It specifies CASRAAGGNYGYTF.

A few counts support this clonotype. An end of the junction differs from the germline gene, which may be a read error. The chain is built from TRBV14 and TRBJ2-3; weak D call: TRBD1 (5 bases). The CDR3 length is 14 residues. Germline V gene lookup returns CDR1 SGHDN and CDR2 FVKESK. The CDR3 coding sequence is TGTGCCAGCAGCCAAGGGCATTTCACAGGTACGCAGTATTTT. Amino acid sequence: CASSQGHFTGTQYF.

This clonotype has at least ten counts. This rearrangement joins TRBV12-3 or TRBV12-4 to TRBJ2-2, with D uncertain. CDR3 size: 17 residues. The V and J ends lost 4 bases and 0 bases respectively, with 15 bases between them. The CDR3: CASSSDPFSANTGELFF. In DNA form, the CDR3 reads TGTGCCAGCAGTTCGGACCCATTTTCTGCGAACACCGGGGAGCTGTTTTTT.

The sample holds many counts of this clonotype. CDR3: CAWSGMGFRQPQHF. The CDR3 DNA reads TGTGCCTGGAGTGGAATGGGATTCAGGCAGCCCCAGCATTTT. The chain couples TRBV30 to TRBJ1-5; D not resolved. Germline CDR1 GTSNPN, CDR2 SVGIG (reference sequence). Trimming left V 1 base short and J 7 bases short, with 14 bases between. CDR3 length: 14 residues. Full variable domain (missing parts from reference TRBV30 and TRBJ1-5): SQTIHQWPATLVQPVGSPLSLECTVEGTSNPNLYWYRQAAGRGLQLLFYSVGIGQISSEVPQNLSASRPQDRQFILSSKKLLLSDSGFYLCAWSGMGFRQPQHFGDGTRLSIL.

This clonotype was counted at least ten times. This chain joins TRBV5-1 and TRBJ2-7, with 7 bases that match TRBD2. V gave up 4 bases and J gave up 4 bases; unmatched junction bases: 14. The length of the CDR3 is 16 residues. Germline CDR1 and CDR2: SGHRS and YFSETQ. CDR3 region: CASSPHEWEGMYEQYF. For the CDR3, the DNA is TGCGCCAGCAGCCCACACGAGTGGGAGGGAATGTACGAGCAGTACTTC. Variable domain in full (rest from reference TRBV5-1 and TRBJ2-7): KAGVTQTPRYLIKTRGQQVTLSCSPISGHRSVSWYQQTPGQGLQFLFEYFSETQRNKGNFPGRFSGRQFSNSRSEMNVSTLELGDSALYLCASSPHEWEGMYEQYFGPGTRLTVT.

The chain combines TRBV3-1 with TRBJ2-7, with D unclear. V was pared by 4 bases and J by 1 base, with 11 bases between. The CDR3 extends over 14 amino acids. The germline gives CDR1 LGHDT, CDR2 YNNKEL (reference sequence). The CDR3 bases are TGTGCCAGCAGCCGGGTCGACCCATCCTACGAGCAGTACTTC. It translates to CASSRVDPSYEQYF.

This clonotype has at least ten counts. The V and J genes are TRBV2 and TRBJ1-2, with 7 bases matching TRBD1. After removal of 4 bases from V and 4 bases from J, the junction contained 9 bases not matched to a gene. The CDR3 runs 15 residues. From germline, CDR1 is SNHLY and CDR2 FYNNEI. CDR3 protein: CASSGQGSQSYGYTF. CDR3 bases: TGTGCCAGCAGTGGACAGGGATCCCAGAGCTATGGCTACACCTTC.

This clonotype was detected a few times. The chain couples TRBV4-2 to TRBJ2-5; D possibly matches TRBD1 or TRBD2 (7 bases each). There are 15 residues in the CDR3. Germline CDR1 and CDR2: LGHNA and YNFKEQ. The V end lost 3 bases, the J end lost 5 bases, and 16 bases lay between the germline ends. The CDR3 sequence is CASSHKTGGQETQYF. In DNA, the CDR3 is TGTGCCAGCAGCCATAAGACGGGGGGACAGGAGACCCAGTACTTC.

This clonotype was seen ten or more times. V gene TRBV27 combines with J gene TRBJ2-7; possibly TRBD1 for D (5 bases). The V and J ends lost 4 bases and 2 bases respectively, with 9 bases between them. The CDR3 spans 13 residues. Germline loops: CDR1 MNHEY, CDR2 SMNVEV (reference sequence). CDR3 bases: TGTGCCAGCAGTTCCGGACACCCCTACGAGCAGTACTTC. This translates into CASSSGHPYEQYF.

This clonotype was recorded at least ten times. The chain has TRBV5-1 and TRBJ2-7; 10 nucleotides agree with TRBD1. The germline gives CDR1 SGHRS, CDR2 YFSETQ. Germline trimming cut 0 bases from V and 5 bases from J; bases unmatched to any gene: 14. The CDR3 length is 18 residues. CDR3 DNA sequence: TGCGCCAGCAGCTTGGTGCCTTACAGCCCGGACAGGGGGGACGAGCAGTACTTC. It yields the protein CASSLVPYSPDRGDEQYF.

This clonotype was detected a few times. The chain is built from TRBV30 and TRBJ1-2, with 7 bases matching TRBD1. This CDR3 is 12 amino acids long. Germline V gives CDR1 GTSNPN, CDR2 SVGIG (reference sequence). V lost 8 bases, J lost 2 bases, and 5 bases stayed unmatched. The CDR3 coding sequence is TGTGCCCGGGACAGAAGGAACTATGGCTACACCTTC. Its translation is CARDRRNYGYTF. The whole variable domain, remainder taken from reference TRBV30 and TRBJ1-2, is SQTIHQWPATLVQPVGSPLSLECTVEGTSNPNLYWYRQAAGRGLQLLFYSVGIGQISSEVPQNLSASRPQDRQFILSSKKLLLSDSGFYLCARDRRNYGYTFGSGTRLTVV.

The CDR3 spells CASSYGPNYGYTF. The CDR3 DNA reads TGTGCCAGCAGTTACGGTCCTAACTATGGCTACACCTTC. The rearrangement joins TRBV6-5 to TRBJ1-2, with unresolved D. The germline V gene encodes CDR1 MNHEY and CDR2 SVGAGI. Trimming pared 2 bases from V and 0 bases from J, leaving 4 bases between. The CDR3 runs to 13 residues.

The sample holds many counts of this clonotype. This chain connects TRBV20-1 to TRBJ2-7; 7 bases line up with TRBD2. The ends lost 4 bases at V and 6 bases at J; junction bases unmatched: 9. CDR1 is DFQATT and CDR2 is SNEGSKA in the germline V gene (reference sequence). The CDR3 covers 13 residues. CDR3 in DNA: TGCAGTGCTACGAGCGGGGCAAGGGGCGAGCAGTACTTC. This gives the protein CSATSGARGEQYF.

This clonotype came up a few times. J is TRBJ2-1 and V is TRBV3-1, with a tentative D call TRBD1 (6 bases). Germline values: CDR1 LGHDT, CDR2 YNNKEL (reference sequence). The CDR3 runs to 12 residues. V lost 4 bases, J lost 10 bases, and 11 bases lay in between. CDR3 residues: CASSRDRGEQFF. The CDR3 DNA reads TGTGCCAGCAGCCGAGATAGGGGGGAGCAGTTCTTC.

This clonotype appeared many times. This sequence joins TRBV6-1 and TRBJ2-7, with 10 bases that match TRBD2. The CDR3 spans 14 residues. Germline V lookup: CDR1 MNHNS, CDR2 SASEGT. V lost 10 bases to trimming and J lost 8 bases; unmatched junction nucleotides: 14. The CDR3 bases are TGTGCCACCTTCCCCGGAGCGGGGGGGGGGAAGCAGTACTTC. Its translation is CATFPGAGGGKQYF.

The chain uses TRBV18 and TRBJ1-3; 9 positions agree with TRBD1. Germline V CDR1 and CDR2: KGHSH, LQKENI. The CDR3 is 16 residues long. V lost 1 base, J lost 0 bases, and 1 base stayed unmatched. The CDR3 DNA sequence: TGTGCCAGCTCACCACAGGGACAGGGCTCTGGAAACACCATATATTTT. Amino acid sequence: CASSPQGQGSGNTIYF.

In its sample, this clonotype was seen many times. The V and J genes are TRBV6-2 or TRBV6-3 and TRBJ1-5; TRBD1 might be the D (5 bases). Germline V lookup: CDR1 MNHEY, CDR2 SVGEGT. Trimming stripped 6 bases from V and 4 bases from J, with 13 bases between. CDR3 size: 14 residues. Here the CDR3 reads CASSHDRFNQPQHF. The CDR3 nucleotides are TGTGCCAGCAGCCACGACAGATTTAATCAGCCCCAGCATTTT.

This clonotype was observed many times. The J gene is TRBJ1-1, the V gene TRBV27; D is perhaps TRBD1 (6 bases). The CDR3 spans 15 residues. The germline gives CDR1 MNHEY, CDR2 SMNVEV (reference sequence). The V gene lost 5 bases and the J gene lost 4 bases, with 17 bases spanning the gap. The CDR3 coding sequence is TGTGCCAGCAGTCTCCTCCCGGGGGCGGGCACTGAAGCTTTCTTT. It translates to CASSLLPGAGTEAFF.

In this sample, this clonotype turned up many times. Written as DNA, the CDR3 is TGTGCCAGCAGTCCTTTGACAGGGCTCCACGAGCAGTACTTC. It is translated as CASSPLTGLHEQYF. The chain has TRBV27 and TRBJ2-7; 7 bases match TRBD1. From germline, CDR1 is MNHEY and CDR2 SMNVEV (reference sequence). Unmatched junction bases numbered 9, after V lost 5 bases and J lost 5 bases. The CDR3 is 14 amino acids.

This clonotype was recorded at least ten times. The rearrangement uses TRBV30 and TRBJ1-5; maybe TRBD1 (6 bases). The V end was cut by 5 bases, the J end by 3 bases, with 11 bases between. Germline V lookup: CDR1 GTSNPN, CDR2 SVGIG (reference sequence). The CDR3 has 13 residues. The CDR3 here is CAWSRDNNQPQHF. Written as DNA, the CDR3 is TGTGCCTGGTCCCGGGACAACAATCAGCCCCAGCATTTT.

On this clonotype itself: A much larger clone lies a single base off, so this may be a read error. The chain carries TRBV7-3 and TRBJ2-2; D is unresolved. The V gene's germline CDR1 is SGHTA and CDR2 FQGTGA. CDR3 size: 14 residues. The CDR3 protein is CSSSLHPNTGELFF. Written as DNA, the CDR3 is TGTTCCAGCAGCTTACATCCGAACACCGGGGAGCTGTTTTTT.

The table lists this clonotype with many counts. The V gene is TRBV6-5, the J gene TRBJ2-5; D not certain. V was cut by 0 bases and J by 5 bases, with 10 bases left in between. The CDR3 totals 14 residues. CDR1 is MNHEY and CDR2 is SVGAGI in the germline V gene. The CDR3 here is CASSYSSLAETQYF. The CDR3 bases are TGTGCCAGCAGTTACTCGAGCTTGGCGGAGACCCAGTACTTC.

The sample holds many counts of this clonotype. This chain links TRBV6-2 or TRBV6-3 with TRBJ2-7, with D uncertain. The CDR3 runs 13 residues. The germline V gene encodes CDR1 MNHEY and CDR2 SVGEGT. V was pared by 10 bases and J by 5 bases, with 18 bases between. In DNA, the CDR3 is TGTGCCACCTCCAGAAGGGAAATCCACGAGCAGTACTTC. This gives the protein CATSRREIHEQYF.

This clonotype was seen at least ten times. The genes are TRBV29-1 and TRBJ1-1; TRBD1 might be the D (5 bases). V was clipped by 1 base and J by 5 bases, with 14 bases between them. CDR1 and CDR2 from the germline V gene are SQVTM and ANQGSEA. This CDR3 contains 14 residues. In DNA form, the CDR3 reads TGCAGCGTTGAAGGACAGTGGACGGGAACTGAAGCTTTCTTT. As protein: CSVEGQWTGTEAFF. The whole variable domain, remainder taken from reference TRBV29-1 and TRBJ1-1, is SAVISQKPSRDICQRGTSLTIQCQVDSQVTMMFWYRQQPGQSLTLIATANQGSEATYESGFVIDKFPISRPNLTFSTLTVSNMSPEDSSIYLCSVEGQWTGTEAFFGQGTRLTVV.